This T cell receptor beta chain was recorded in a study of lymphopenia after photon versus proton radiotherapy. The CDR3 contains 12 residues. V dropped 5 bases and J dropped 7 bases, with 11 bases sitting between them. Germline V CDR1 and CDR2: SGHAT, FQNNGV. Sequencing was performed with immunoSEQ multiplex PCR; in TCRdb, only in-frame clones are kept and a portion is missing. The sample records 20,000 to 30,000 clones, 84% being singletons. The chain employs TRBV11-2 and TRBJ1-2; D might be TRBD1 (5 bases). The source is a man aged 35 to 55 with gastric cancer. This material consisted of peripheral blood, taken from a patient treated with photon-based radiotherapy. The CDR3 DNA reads TGTGCCAGCAGCCTCCAGGGTAGTGGCTACACCTTC. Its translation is CASSLQGSGYTF.